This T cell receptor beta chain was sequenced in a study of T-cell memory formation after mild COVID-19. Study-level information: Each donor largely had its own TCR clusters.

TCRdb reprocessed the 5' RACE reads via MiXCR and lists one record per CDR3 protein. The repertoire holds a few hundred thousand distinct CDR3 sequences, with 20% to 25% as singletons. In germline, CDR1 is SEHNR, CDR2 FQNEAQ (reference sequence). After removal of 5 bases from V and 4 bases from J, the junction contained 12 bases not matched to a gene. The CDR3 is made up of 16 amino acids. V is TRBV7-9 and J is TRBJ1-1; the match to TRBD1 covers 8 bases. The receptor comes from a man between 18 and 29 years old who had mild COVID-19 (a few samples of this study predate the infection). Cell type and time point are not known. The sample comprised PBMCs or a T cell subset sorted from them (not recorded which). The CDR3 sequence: CASSPGRTGSGTEAFF. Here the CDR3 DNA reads TGTGCCAGCAGCCCGGGGAGGACAGGGTCTGGCACTGAAGCTTTCTTT.